These 24 T cell receptor beta chains share one sample of origin, sequenced in a study of type 1 regulatory T cells. These receptors lack a known antigen. Overall study results and limits: Type 1 regulatory T cells had a more restricted TCR repertoire than non-type 1 regulatory T cells.

MiXCR, run by TCRdb on the reads, gives a single entry per CDR3 protein. Of approximately 77,000 distinct CDR3 sequences listed, roughly 20% are singletons. The sample comprised cultured type 1 regulatory T (Tr1) cells, either the whole culture or a sorted fraction (not recorded which). Receptors were obtained from a human donor in good health.

The rearrangement joins TRBV11-2 to TRBJ2-2; D ambiguous. The germline V and J ends were trimmed by 5 bases and 9 bases, with 4 bases remaining between them. Germline CDR1 is SGHAT and CDR2 is FQNNGV. This CDR3 has 10 residues. CDR3 amino acids: CASSNWELFF. CDR3 nucleotides: TGTGCCAGCAGCAACTGGGAGCTGTTTTTT.

This clonotype was counted a few times. The V and J genes are TRBV29-1 and TRBJ2-3, with D unresolved. The CDR3 loop spans 12 amino acids. Germline V CDR1 and CDR2: SQVTM, ANQGSEA. V was trimmed by 6 bases and J by 6 bases, leaving 13 bases between them. The CDR3 here is CSVSHGRDTQYF. The CDR3 DNA follows: TGCAGCGTAAGCCATGGTCGCGATACGCAGTATTTT.

V and J are TRBV7-2 and TRBJ1-6, with D tentatively TRBD1 (5 bases). The germline CDR1 and CDR2 sequences are SGHTA and FQGNSA. V shed 8 bases and J shed 12 bases, with 11 bases lying between them. The CDR3 has 11 amino acids. CDR3 in DNA: TGTGCCAGCTGTCCGGGGGGACCCCTCCACTTT. It encodes CASCPGGPLHF.

This rearrangement joins TRBV5-1 to TRBJ1-2; possible D gene TRBD1, 5 bases. Germline assignment: CDR1 SGHRS and CDR2 YFSETQ. The V end lost 8 bases, the J end lost 5 bases, and 16 bases lay between the germline ends. This CDR3 comprises 13 residues. CDR3 protein: CASNQGNSYGYTF. DNA for the CDR3: TGCGCCAGTAATCAGGGTAATTCGTATGGCTACACCTTC.

The V and J genes are TRBV19 and TRBJ2-5, with TRBD1 matching over 9 bases. The end of the DNA is better explained by TRBJ2-1, so the J call may be wrong. Germline-derived CDR1 and CDR2 are LNHDA and SQIVND (reference sequence). This CDR3 has 14 amino acids. The CDR3 DNA follows: TGTGCCAGTAATAACAGGGGGCGGGTAAATGAGCAGTTCTTC. It encodes CASNNRGRVNEQFF.

This clonotype was observed a handful of times. The rearrangement links TRBV20-1 to TRBJ1-5, with D perhaps matching TRBD1 (5 bases). The CDR3 is 14 residues long. The germline V and J ends were trimmed by 6 bases and 4 bases, with 16 bases remaining between them. The germline V gene has CDR1 DFQATT and CDR2 SNEGSKA (reference sequence). The CDR3 DNA reads TGCAGTGCCACCCGATGGGGGGATAATCAGCCCCAGCATTTT. Translation: CSATRWGDNQPQHF.

This clonotype was counted between two and nine times. This chain joins TRBV25-1 and TRBJ2-7, with D perhaps TRBD1 (6 bases). The V gene's germline CDR1 is MGHDK and CDR2 SYGVNS. V dropped 2 bases and J dropped 4 bases, with 9 bases sitting between them. The CDR3 sequence is 13 residues long. CDR3 region: CASSEQGKYEQYF. CDR3 coding DNA: TGTGCCAGCAGTGAACAGGGGAAGTACGAGCAGTACTTC.

This clonotype was counted between two and nine times. This sequence joins TRBV7-9 and TRBJ1-5; 7 bases align to TRBD1. Germline V gene sequence: CDR1 SEHNR, CDR2 FQNEAQ (reference sequence). Unmatched junction bases numbered 9, after V lost 4 bases and J lost 0 bases. The CDR3 sequence is 17 residues long. CDR3 coding DNA: TGTGCCAGCAGCTCACACGACAGGGCCTATAGCAATCAGCCCCAGCATTTT. It is translated as CASSSHDRAYSNQPQHF.

The chain is built from TRBV2 and TRBJ2-1; weak D call: TRBD2 (5 bases). Germline-derived CDR1 and CDR2 are SNHLY and FYNNEI. Trimming removed 5 bases at V and 8 bases at J, with 16 bases between. CDR3 size: 14 residues. The CDR3 is CASSWNGIGDEQFF. In DNA form, the CDR3 reads TGTGCCAGCAGTTGGAACGGGATAGGCGATGAGCAGTTCTTC. Variable domain in full (rest from reference TRBV2 and TRBJ2-1): EPEVTQTPSHQVTQMGQEVILRCVPISNHLYFYWYRQILGQKVEFLVSFYNNEISEKSEIFDDQFSVERPDGSNFTLKIRSTKLEDSAMYFCASSWNGIGDEQFFGPGTRLTVL.

The chain carries TRBV12-3 or TRBV12-4 and TRBJ2-1; the D is unclear. Trimming took off 5 bases at V and 10 bases at J, with 9 bases between the two ends. The CDR3 has 11 amino acids. CDR3 protein: CASSRNSEQFF. In nucleotides, the CDR3 is TGTGCCAGCAGTCGGAACTCAGAGCAGTTCTTC.

This sequence joins TRBV7-2 and TRBJ1-6; D is ambiguous. V shed 5 bases and J shed 8 bases, with 13 bases lying between them. Germline-derived CDR1 and CDR2 are SGHTA and FQGNSA. The CDR3 has 14 amino acids. The CDR3 loop reads CASSPDIPDSPLHF. In DNA form, the CDR3 reads TGTGCCAGCAGCCCCGACATCCCAGATTCACCCCTCCACTTT.

The chain has TRBV5-8 and TRBJ1-2, with D perhaps matching TRBD1 (6 bases). The germline CDR1 and CDR2 sequences are SGHTS and YDEGEE. The CDR3 length is 15 residues. Trimming removed 3 bases at V and 4 bases at J, with 16 bases between. The CDR3 spells CASSSPGGPSYGYTF. The CDR3, as DNA: TGTGCCAGCAGCTCTCCGGGGGGCCCTAGCTATGGCTACACCTTC. Using reference TRBV5-8 and TRBJ1-2 for the parts outside the CDR3, the full variable domain is EAGVTQSPTHLIKTRGQQATLRCSPISGHTSVYWYQQALGLGLQFLLWYDEGEERNRGNFPPRFSGRQFPNYSSELNVNALELEDSALYLCASSSPGGPSYGYTFGSGTRLTVV.

This clonotype has a handful of counts. The rearrangement joins TRBV29-1 to TRBJ2-3; TRBD2 is a possible D gene (6 bases). Germline CDR1 is SQVTM and CDR2 is ANQGSEA. The CDR3 consists of 13 residues. Trimming shortened V by 5 bases and J by 3 bases, and 12 bases separated the two germline ends. The CDR3 loop is CSVPSVSTDTQYF. DNA of the CDR3: TGCAGCGTTCCTAGCGTGTCGACAGATACGCAGTATTTT.

This clonotype has at least ten counts. The CDR3 DNA reads as TGCAGCGTTGGGCTAGCGGGAGACGGTGAGCAGTTCTTC. Encoded protein: CSVGLAGDGEQFF. This chain links TRBV29-1 with TRBJ2-1, with 10 bases matching TRBD2. Germline V gene sequence: CDR1 SQVTM, CDR2 ANQGSEA. This CDR3 region has 13 residues. V shed 4 bases, J shed 9 bases, and the junction held 6 bases outside the gene matches.

The chain joins TRBV5-1 to TRBJ2-1; D might be TRBD1 (5 bases). The V and J ends lost 2 bases and 5 bases respectively, with 14 bases between them. CDR3 size: 15 residues. Germline loops: CDR1 SGHRS, CDR2 YFSETQ. The CDR3 sequence: CASSLDSGHHNEQFF. In DNA form, the CDR3 reads TGCGCCAGCAGCTTAGACAGTGGGCATCACAATGAGCAGTTCTTC.

This clonotype occurred a few times. The V gene is TRBV28, the J gene TRBJ1-4; TRBD1 is a possible D gene (6 bases). The germline V gene has CDR1 MDHEN and CDR2 SYDVKM. V dropped 9 bases and J dropped 0 bases, with 14 bases sitting between them. The CDR3 runs 15 residues. CDR3 in DNA: TGTGCCAGTTCCGGGACACTGACAACTAATGAAAAACTGTTTTTT. This encodes CASSGTLTTNEKLFF.

This clonotype was seen more than once but under ten times. The chain joins TRBV7-9 to TRBJ2-1, with 8 bases lining up with TRBD1. The ends lost 4 bases at V and 9 bases at J; junction bases unmatched: 5. The CDR3 has 13 amino acids. Germline V lookup: CDR1 SEHNR, CDR2 FQNEAQ (reference sequence). The CDR3 bases are TGTGCCAGCAGCTCCAGACAGGGGTCTGAGCAGTTCTTC. This gives the protein CASSSRQGSEQFF.

The chain combines TRBV5-1 with TRBJ2-3; D remains unclear. The germline V and J ends were trimmed by 1 base and 2 bases, with 14 bases remaining between them. Looked up from germline, CDR1 is SGHRS and CDR2 is YFSETQ. The CDR3 has 16 amino acids. The CDR3 DNA reads TGCGCCAGCAGCTTGCGCACCCCCGGGTTCACAGATACGCAGTATTTT. Protein: CASSLRTPGFTDTQYF. The full variable domain, its missing parts supplied by reference TRBV5-1 and TRBJ2-3, is KAGVTQTPRYLIKTRGQQVTLSCSPISGHRSVSWYQQTPGQGLQFLFEYFSETQRNKGNFPGRFSGRQFSNSRSEMNVSTLELGDSALYLCASSLRTPGFTDTQYFGPGTRLTVL.

The chain links TRBV5-1 to TRBJ2-1; D is ambiguous. Germline loops: CDR1 SGHRS, CDR2 YFSETQ. CDR3 length equals 15 residues. Trimming removed 6 bases at V and 8 bases at J, with 21 bases between. The CDR3 bases are TGCGCCAGCACCCTAGGATCGGCTCTAAACGATGAGCAGTTCTTC. Encoded protein: CASTLGSALNDEQFF.

This clonotype occurred once. The gene calls are TRBV5-4 and TRBJ1-2, with 7 bases fitting TRBD1. The CDR3 length is 13 residues. Trimming took 4 bases from V and 7 from J; bases not matched to a gene: 7. Germline V gene lookup returns CDR1 SGHNT and CDR2 YYREEE (reference sequence). CDR3 coding DNA: TGTGCCAGCAGCACAGGGGTGGAAGTTGGCTACACCTTC. It translates to CASSTGVEVGYTF.

The chain carries TRBV12-3 or TRBV12-4 and TRBJ2-1; maybe TRBD2 (6 bases). V was cut by 1 base and J by 2 bases, with 15 bases left in between. CDR3 length: 17 amino acids. CDR3 loop: CASSLVILALTYNEQFF. The CDR3 nucleotides are TGTGCCAGCAGTTTAGTAATACTAGCCCTTACCTACAATGAGCAGTTCTTC.

This clonotype was detected a few times. The chain recombines TRBV15 with TRBJ2-7; 7 nucleotides agree with TRBD2. This CDR3 has 16 amino acids. Germline loops: CDR1 LNHNV, CDR2 YYDKDF (reference sequence). J was trimmed by 1 base and V by 0 bases; bases with no gene match: 6. The CDR3 region is CATSRDLSGISYEQYF. In DNA form, the CDR3 reads TGTGCCACCAGCAGAGATCTCAGCGGGATTTCCTACGAGCAGTACTTC.

This clonotype was counted at least ten times. The chain couples TRBV4-3 to TRBJ2-7, with D perhaps matching TRBD1 (5 bases). The CDR3 is 15 residues long. Germline CDR1 LGHNA, CDR2 YSLEER. Deletions cut 2 bases from V and 2 bases from J, with 13 bases between. The CDR3 is CASSQRTLPPYEQYF. The CDR3 nucleotides read TGCGCCAGCAGCCAACGGACACTCCCCCCCTACGAGCAGTACTTC.

V and J are TRBV12-3 or TRBV12-4 and TRBJ2-3; 13 nucleotides match TRBD2. The CDR3 extends over 18 amino acids. V lost 5 bases and J lost 2; bases outside the gene matches: 10. As DNA, the CDR3 is TGTGCCAGCAGTGCCGGGACTAGCGGGATGATCTTCACAGATACGCAGTATTTT. The encoded protein is CASSAGTSGMIFTDTQYF.